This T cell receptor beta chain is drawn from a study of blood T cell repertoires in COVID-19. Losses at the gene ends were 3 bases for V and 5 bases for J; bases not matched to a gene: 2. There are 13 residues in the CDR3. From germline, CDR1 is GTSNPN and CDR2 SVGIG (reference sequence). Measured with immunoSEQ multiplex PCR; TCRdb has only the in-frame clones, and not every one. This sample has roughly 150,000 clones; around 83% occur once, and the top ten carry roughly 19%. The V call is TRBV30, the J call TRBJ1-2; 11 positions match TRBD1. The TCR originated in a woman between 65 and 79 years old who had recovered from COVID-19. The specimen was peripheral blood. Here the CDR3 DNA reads TGTGCCTGGAGGGGACAGGGGGGGTATGGCTACACCTTC. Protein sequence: CAWRGQGGYGYTF.